This TCR beta chain originates from a study of a mutant IDH1 vaccine in newly diagnosed glioma. Study-wide results and caveats: Induction of immune responses by the vaccine occurred in roughly 93% of patients.

This sample's time point: week 35, safety follow-up. One vaccine dose held 300 ug of mutant IDH1 20-mer peptide and came with topical imiquimod. There were new WHO grade 3 or 4 astrocytomas in the donors, and these were IDH1-mutant and ATRX-lost. TCRdb's copy holds only in-frame clones and misses some; the assay was immunoSEQ multiplex PCR. In the table there are 50,000 to 70,000 clones, around 84% of which are singletons. On this clone itself: The antigen remains unidentified.

The CDR3 totals 14 residues. Germline V CDR1 and CDR2: SGHVS, FNYEAQ. V was trimmed by 0 bases and J by 1 base, leaving 6 bases between them. The chain combines TRBV7-6 with TRBJ2-5, with D perhaps matching TRBD1 or TRBD2 (5 bases each). This receptor was identified in a man aged 30 to 39 with glioma. The sample consisted of PBMCs, taken from a glioma patient whose treatment included an IDH1 peptide vaccine. CDR3 amino acids: CASSLAGTQETQYF. The CDR3 DNA follows: TGTGCCAGCAGCTTAGCGGGGACCCAAGAGACCCAGTACTTC.